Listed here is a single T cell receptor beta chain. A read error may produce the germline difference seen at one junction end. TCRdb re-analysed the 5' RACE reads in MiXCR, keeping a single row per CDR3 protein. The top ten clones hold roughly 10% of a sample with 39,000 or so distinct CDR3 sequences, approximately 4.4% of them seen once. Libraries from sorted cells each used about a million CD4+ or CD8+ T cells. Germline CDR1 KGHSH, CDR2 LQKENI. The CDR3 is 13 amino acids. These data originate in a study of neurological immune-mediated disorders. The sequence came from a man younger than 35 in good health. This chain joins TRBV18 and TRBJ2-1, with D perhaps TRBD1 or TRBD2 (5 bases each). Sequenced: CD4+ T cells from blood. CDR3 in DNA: TGTGCCAGATCACCAGGGACGGTGAATGAGCAGTTCTTC. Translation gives CARSPGTVNEQFF. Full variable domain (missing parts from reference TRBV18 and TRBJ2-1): NAGVMQNPRHLVRRRGQEARLRCSPMKGHSHVYWYRQLPEEGLKFMVYLQKENIIDESGMPKERFSAEFPKEGPSILRIQQVVRGDSAAYFCARSPGTVNEQFFGPGTRLTVL.